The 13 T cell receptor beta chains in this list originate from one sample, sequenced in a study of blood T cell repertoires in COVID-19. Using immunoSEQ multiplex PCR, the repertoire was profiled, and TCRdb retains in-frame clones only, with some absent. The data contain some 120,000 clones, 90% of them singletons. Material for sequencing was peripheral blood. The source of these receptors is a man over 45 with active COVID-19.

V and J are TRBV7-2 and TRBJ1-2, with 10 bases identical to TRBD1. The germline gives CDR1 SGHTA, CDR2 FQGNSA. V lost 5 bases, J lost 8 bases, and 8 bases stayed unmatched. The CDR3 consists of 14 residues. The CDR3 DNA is TGTGCCAGCAGCCCCCCCGGGACAGGGGTCGGCTACACCTTC. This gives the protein CASSPPGTGVGYTF.

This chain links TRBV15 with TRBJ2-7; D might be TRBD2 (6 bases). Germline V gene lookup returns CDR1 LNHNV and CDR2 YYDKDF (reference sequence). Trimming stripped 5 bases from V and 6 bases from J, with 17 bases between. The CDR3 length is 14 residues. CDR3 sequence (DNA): TGTGCCACCAGCCGTCGACTAGGGCCGGCCGAGCAGTACGTC. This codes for CATSRRLGPAEQYV.

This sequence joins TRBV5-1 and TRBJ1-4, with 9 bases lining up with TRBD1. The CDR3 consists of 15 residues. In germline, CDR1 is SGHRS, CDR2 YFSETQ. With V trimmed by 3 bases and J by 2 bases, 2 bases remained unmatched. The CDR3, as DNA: TGCGCCAGCAGCTGGGGGACAGGGACTAATGAAAAACTGTTTTTT. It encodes CASSWGTGTNEKLFF. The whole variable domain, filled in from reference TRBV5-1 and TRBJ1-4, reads KAGVTQTPRYLIKTRGQQVTLSCSPISGHRSVSWYQQTPGQGLQFLFEYFSETQRNKGNFPGRFSGRQFSNSRSEMNVSTLELGDSALYLCASSWGTGTNEKLFFGSGTQLSVL.

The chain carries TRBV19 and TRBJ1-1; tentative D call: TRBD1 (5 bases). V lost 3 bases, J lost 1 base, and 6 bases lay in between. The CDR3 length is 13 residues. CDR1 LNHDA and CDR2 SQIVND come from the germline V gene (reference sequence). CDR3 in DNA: TGTGCCAGTAGTATCGGACAGAACACTGAAGCTTTCTTT. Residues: CASSIGQNTEAFF.

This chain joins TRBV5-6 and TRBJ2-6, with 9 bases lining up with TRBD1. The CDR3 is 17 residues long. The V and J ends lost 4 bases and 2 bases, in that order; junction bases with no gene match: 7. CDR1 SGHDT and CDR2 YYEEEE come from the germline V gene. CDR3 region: CASSRDREQAGANVLTF. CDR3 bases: TGTGCCAGCAGCCGGGACAGGGAACAAGCTGGGGCCAACGTCCTGACTTTC. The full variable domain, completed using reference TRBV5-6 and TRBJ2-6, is DAGVTQSPTHLIKTRGQQVTLRCSPKSGHDTVSWYQQALGQGPQFIFQYYEEEERQRGNFPDRFSGHQFPNYSSELNVNALLLGDSALYLCASSRDREQAGANVLTFGAGSRLTVL.

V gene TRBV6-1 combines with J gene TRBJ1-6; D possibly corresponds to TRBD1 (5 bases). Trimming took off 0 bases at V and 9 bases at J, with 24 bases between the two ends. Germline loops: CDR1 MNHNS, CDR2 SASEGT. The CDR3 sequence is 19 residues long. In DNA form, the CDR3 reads TGTGCCAGCAGTGAAGCGCGCAGTTTGCAGGACATAATTATTTCACCCCTCCACTTT. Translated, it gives CASSEARSLQDIIISPLHF.

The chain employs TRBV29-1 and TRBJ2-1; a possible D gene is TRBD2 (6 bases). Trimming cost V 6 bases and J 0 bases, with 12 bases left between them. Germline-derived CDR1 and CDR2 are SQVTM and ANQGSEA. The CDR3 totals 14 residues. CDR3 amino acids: CSVDPGGSYNEQFF. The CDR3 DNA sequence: TGCAGCGTGGACCCCGGGGGCTCCTACAATGAGCAGTTCTTC.

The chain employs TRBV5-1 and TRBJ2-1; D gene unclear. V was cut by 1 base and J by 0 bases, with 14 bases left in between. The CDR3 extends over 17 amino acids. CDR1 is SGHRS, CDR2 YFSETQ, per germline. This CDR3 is CASSLLAGSSSYNEQFF. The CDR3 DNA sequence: TGCGCCAGCAGCTTGTTGGCAGGATCGAGCTCCTACAATGAGCAGTTCTTC. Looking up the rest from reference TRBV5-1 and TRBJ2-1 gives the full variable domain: KAGVTQTPRYLIKTRGQQVTLSCSPISGHRSVSWYQQTPGQGLQFLFEYFSETQRNKGNFPGRFSGRQFSNSRSEMNVSTLELGDSALYLCASSLLAGSSSYNEQFFGPGTRLTVL.

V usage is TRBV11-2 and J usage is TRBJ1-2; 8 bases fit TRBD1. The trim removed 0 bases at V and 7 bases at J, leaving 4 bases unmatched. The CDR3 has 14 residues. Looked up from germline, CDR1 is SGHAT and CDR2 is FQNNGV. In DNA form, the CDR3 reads TGTGCCAGCAGCTTAGATCTGGACAGGGCTGGCTACACCTTC. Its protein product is CASSLDLDRAGYTF.

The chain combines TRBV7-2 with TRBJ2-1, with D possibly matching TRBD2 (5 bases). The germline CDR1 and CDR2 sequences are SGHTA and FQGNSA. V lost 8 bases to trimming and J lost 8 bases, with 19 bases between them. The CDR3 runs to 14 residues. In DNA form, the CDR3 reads TGTGCCAGCCGGGCGGGTCCTGGCCTCGATGAGCAGTTCTTC. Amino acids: CASRAGPGLDEQFF. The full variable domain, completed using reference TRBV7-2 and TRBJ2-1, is GAGVSQSPSNKVTEKGKDVELRCDPISGHTALYWYRQSLGQGLEFLIYFQGNSAPDKSGLPSDRFSAERTGGSVSTLTIQRTQQEDSAVYLCASRAGPGLDEQFFGPGTRLTVL.

CDR3 DNA sequence: TGTGCCAGCAGTTTTCGACAGGGGGCCTATGGCTACACCTTC. Its translation: CASSFRQGAYGYTF. V is TRBV28 and J is TRBJ1-2; 10 nucleotides align to TRBD1. CDR3 length equals 14 residues. The ends lost 3 bases at V and 4 bases at J; junction bases unmatched: 2. Germline V gene sequence: CDR1 MDHEN, CDR2 SYDVKM.

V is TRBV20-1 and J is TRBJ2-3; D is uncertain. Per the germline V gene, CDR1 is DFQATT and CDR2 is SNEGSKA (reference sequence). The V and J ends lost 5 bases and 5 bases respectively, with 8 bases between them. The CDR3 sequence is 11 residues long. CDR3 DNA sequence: TGCAGTGCTCAGACGGGAGATACGCAGTATTTT. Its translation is CSAQTGDTQYF.

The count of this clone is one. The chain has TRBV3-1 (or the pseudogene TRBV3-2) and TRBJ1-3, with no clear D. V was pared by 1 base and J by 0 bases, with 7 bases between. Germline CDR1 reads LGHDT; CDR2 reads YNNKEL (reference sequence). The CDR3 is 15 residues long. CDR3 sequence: CASSQGRLSGNTIYF. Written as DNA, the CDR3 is TGTGCCAGCAGCCAAGGGCGGCTCTCTGGAAACACCATATATTTT.